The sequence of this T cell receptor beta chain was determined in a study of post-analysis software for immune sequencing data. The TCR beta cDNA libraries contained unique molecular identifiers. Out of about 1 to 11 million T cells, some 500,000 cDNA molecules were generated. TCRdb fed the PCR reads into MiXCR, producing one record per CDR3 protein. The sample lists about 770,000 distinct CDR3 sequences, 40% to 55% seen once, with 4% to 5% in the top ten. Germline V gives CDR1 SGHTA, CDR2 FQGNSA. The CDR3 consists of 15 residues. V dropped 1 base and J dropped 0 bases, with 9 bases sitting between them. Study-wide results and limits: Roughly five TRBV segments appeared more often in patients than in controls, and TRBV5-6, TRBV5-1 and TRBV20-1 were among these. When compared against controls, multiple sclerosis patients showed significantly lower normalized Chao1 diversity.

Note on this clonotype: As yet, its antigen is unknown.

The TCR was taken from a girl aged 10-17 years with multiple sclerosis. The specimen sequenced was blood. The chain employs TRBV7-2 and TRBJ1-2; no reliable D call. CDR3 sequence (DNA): TGTGCCAGCAGCTTAGAGCGTCTGGCTAACTATGGCTACACCTTC. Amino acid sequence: CASSLERLANYGYTF.